Detailed here is one T cell receptor (delta chain). The antigen is unknown. Extracted RNA was reverse transcribed into cDNA. CDR3 amplicons came from multiplex PCR with pooled V-gene forward and constant-region reverse primers. TCRdb called clones anew from the multiplex PCR reads with CATT. The profile shows fewer than 90,000 delta-chain clones, around 32% of them singletons. The entry originates in a study of Vδ1+ human thymocytes. The CDR3 extends over 21 amino acids. CDR1 TSWWSYY and CDR2 QGS come from the germline V gene. Trimming removed 5 bases from V and 4 bases from J; junction bases left unmatched: 23. Study-wide results and limits: Thymic TRG and TRD repertoires appeared highly polyclonal, with Gaussian CDR3 length distributions.

The receptor comes from a boy younger than two who had congenital heart surgery. The sequenced sample was Vdelta1+ gamma-delta thymocytes from the thymus. Sample subset: FACS-sorted CD3+ TCRalphabeta- TCRVdelta1+ TCRVdelta2- thymocytes. The rearrangement uses TRDV1 and TRDJ1, with 12 bases that match TRDD3. CDR3 nucleotides: TGTGCTCTTGGGACGTGGGGGGCCCCTCTTCCTACCTGGGGGATACGCGATAAACTCATCTTT. Translation gives CALGTWGAPLPTWGIRDKLIF.